The 27 T cell receptor beta chains below were found in one sample sequenced in a study of T cells after yellow fever vaccination. TCRdb re-derived calls from the 5' RACE reads in MiXCR, one entry per CDR3 protein. The sample records about 240,000 distinct CDR3 sequences, approximately 3.8% being singletons. Sequencing was performed on PBMCs, taken 15 days after the yellow fever booster vaccination. These receptors were taken from a man between 18 and 35 years old who received the YFV17D yellow fever vaccine.

Ten or more counts support this clonotype. The chain recombines TRBV4-1 with TRBJ2-7; 9 nucleotides line up with TRBD1. CDR3 length: 15 amino acids. Germline V gives CDR1 MGHRA, CDR2 YSYEKL. The V segment lost 4 bases and the J segment 1 base; nucleotides outside the gene matches: 5. CDR3: CASSRTGTGSYEQYF. CDR3 bases: TGCGCCAGCAGCCGGACCGGGACAGGGTCCTACGAGCAGTACTTC.

Many counts were recorded for this clonotype. This chain links TRBV5-5 with TRBJ1-4; 9 bases fit TRBD1. The CDR3 length is 15 residues. Per the germline V gene, CDR1 is SGHKS and CDR2 is YYEKEE (reference sequence). The V gene end was trimmed by 1 base and the J gene end by 8 bases; junction bases not matched to a gene: 6. The CDR3 here is CASSLTGQGGEKLFF. The CDR3 DNA is TGTGCCAGCAGCTTGACGGGACAGGGAGGAGAAAAACTGTTTTTT.

This clonotype was counted ten times or more. The chain employs TRBV20-1 and TRBJ2-3; the match to TRBD2 covers 11 bases. This CDR3 comprises 15 residues. CDR1 and CDR2 from the germline V gene are DFQATT and SNEGSKA (reference sequence). Trimming cost V 2 bases and J 5 bases; bases outside gene matches: 6. CDR3 residues: CSARKLAGVRDTQYF. The CDR3 DNA reads TGCAGTGCTAGAAAACTAGCGGGGGTCCGAGATACGCAGTATTTT.

This clonotype was seen at least ten times. CDR3 DNA: TGCAGTGCTAAGCCCAGCGGGGGGTTCACCGGGGAGCTGTTTTTT. It yields the protein CSAKPSGGFTGELFF. The gene calls are TRBV20-1 and TRBJ2-2; 9 nucleotides match TRBD2. Looked up from germline, CDR1 is DFQATT and CDR2 is SNEGSKA (reference sequence). The CDR3 covers 15 residues. Unmatched junction bases numbered 7, after V lost 4 bases and J lost 4 bases.

This clonotype was seen at least ten times. The chain has TRBV10-3 and TRBJ1-1; D unresolved. Germline V lookup: CDR1 ENHRY, CDR2 SYGVKD. The CDR3 sequence is 14 residues long. V dropped 4 bases and J dropped 5 bases, with 14 bases sitting between them. CDR3 residues: CAISGSGSATEAFF. The CDR3 DNA reads as TGTGCCATCAGTGGGTCGGGCAGCGCTACTGAAGCTTTCTTT.

This clonotype came up a few times. The gene calls are TRBV5-1 and TRBJ1-3; no reliable D call. Trimming stripped 6 bases from V and 1 base from J, with 20 bases between. Germline lookup yields CDR1 SGHRS and CDR2 YFSETQ. The CDR3 has 17 amino acids. The CDR3 DNA reads as TGCGCCAGCACCCCTGCAGACCGGGTTGATTCTGGAAACACCATATATTTT. This gives the protein CASTPADRVDSGNTIYF.

In this sample, this clonotype turned up many times. The rearrangement links TRBV12-3 or TRBV12-4 to TRBJ1-5, with 8 bases fitting TRBD1. This CDR3 has 15 residues. Trimming took 4 bases from V and 6 from J; bases not matched to a gene: 8. CDR3 residues: CASSSSRGHGQPQHF. The CDR3 DNA reads as TGTGCCAGCAGTTCGAGCAGGGGGCACGGTCAGCCCCAGCATTTT.

This clonotype was counted at least ten times. The J gene is TRBJ2-1, the V gene TRBV11-2; 8 bases agree with TRBD2. Germline V gene lookup returns CDR1 SGHAT and CDR2 FQNNGV. V trimming: 4 bases; J trimming: 4 bases; junction bases outside the gene matches: 6. This CDR3 is 15 amino acids long. The CDR3 DNA sequence: TGTGCCAGCAGCTCGGGACTAGGGGGGTACAATGAGCAGTTCTTC. It encodes CASSSGLGGYNEQFF. The entire variable domain, with the rest obtained from reference TRBV11-2 and TRBJ2-1, is as follows: EAGVAQSPRYKIIEKRQSVAFWCNPISGHATLYWYQQILGQGPKLLIQFQNNGVVDDSQLPKDRFSAERLKGVDSTLKIQPAKLEDSAVYLCASSSGLGGYNEQFFGPGTRLTVL.

There are many counts of this clonotype. V gene TRBV7-9 combines with J gene TRBJ1-1; D is perhaps TRBD1 (6 bases). V was pared by 7 bases and J by 5 bases, with 14 bases between. The CDR3 has 13 residues. CDR1 SEHNR and CDR2 FQNEAQ come from the germline V gene (reference sequence). Written as DNA, the CDR3 is TGTGCCAGCAACCCTCAGGGGAGGACTGAAGCTTTCTTT. Translation gives CASNPQGRTEAFF.

This clonotype was seen many times. The rearrangement uses TRBV7-3 and TRBJ2-5, with TRBD1 matching 7 bases. The germline V gene has CDR1 SGHTA and CDR2 FQGTGA. With V trimmed by 4 bases and J by 3 bases, 8 bases remained unmatched. The CDR3 has 15 amino acids. This chain's CDR3 is CASSSSGTAEETQYF. CDR3 sequence (DNA): TGTGCCAGCAGCTCATCCGGGACAGCGGAAGAGACCCAGTACTTC. Full variable domain (outside the CDR3, taken from reference TRBV7-3 and TRBJ2-5): GAGVSQTPSNKVTEKGKYVELRCDPISGHTALYWYRQSLGQGPEFLIYFQGTGAADDSGLPNDRFFAVRPEGSVSTLKIQRTERGDSAVYLCASSSSGTAEETQYFGPGTRLLVL.

This clonotype was counted at least ten times. This chain uses TRBV3-1 with TRBJ2-1; D uncertain. The germline V and J ends were trimmed by 4 bases and 9 bases, with 13 bases remaining between them. The CDR3 runs to 13 residues. Germline lookup yields CDR1 LGHDT and CDR2 YNNKEL (reference sequence). Here the CDR3 reads CASSLTWGGEQFF. The CDR3 region has the DNA TGTGCCAGCAGCCTCACATGGGGTGGTGAGCAGTTCTTC.

This clonotype has ten or more counts. The chain carries TRBV7-2 and TRBJ2-5; 12 bases map to TRBD2. This CDR3 is built from 16 residues. Germline V gene sequence: CDR1 SGHTA, CDR2 FQGNSA. J was trimmed by 2 bases and V by 5 bases; bases with no gene match: 6. This chain's CDR3 is CASSRASGGGQETQYF. The DNA for the CDR3 is TGTGCCAGCAGCCGAGCTAGCGGGGGGGGACAAGAGACCCAGTACTTC.

This clonotype came up many times. V usage is TRBV7-9 and J usage is TRBJ2-5, with D unclear. The V end lost 1 base, the J end lost 1 base, and 4 bases lay between the germline ends. Per the germline V gene, CDR1 is SEHNR and CDR2 is FQNEAQ (reference sequence). The CDR3 runs to 13 residues. The chain's CDR3 is CASSLDTQETQYF. The CDR3 DNA reads TGTGCCAGCAGCTTAGATACCCAAGAGACCCAGTACTTC.

This clonotype was seen repeatedly, ten times or more. The J gene is TRBJ1-2, the V gene TRBV4-3, with a possible D match to TRBD1 (5 bases). Germline V gene data show CDR1 as LGHNA and CDR2 as YSLEER. V was clipped by 0 bases and J by 4 bases, with 6 bases between them. The CDR3 extends over 13 amino acids. Written as DNA, the CDR3 is TGCGCCAGCAGCCAAGAGCAGGGCTATGGCTACACCTTC. Protein sequence: CASSQEQGYGYTF.

This clonotype was picked up one time. In DNA, the CDR3 is TGTGCCAGCAGCTGGACAGGGGGCGGACGCACCGAGCAGTACTTC. Translation gives CASSWTGGGRTEQYF. This rearrangement joins TRBV7-2 to TRBJ2-7; 11 bases agree with TRBD1. The CDR3 has 15 residues. V gave up 4 bases and J gave up 6 bases; unmatched junction bases: 8. Per the germline V gene, CDR1 is SGHTA and CDR2 is FQGNSA. Variable domain in full (rest from reference TRBV7-2 and TRBJ2-7): GAGVSQSPSNKVTEKGKDVELRCDPISGHTALYWYRQSLGQGLEFLIYFQGNSAPDKSGLPSDRFSAERTGGSVSTLTIQRTQQEDSAVYLCASSWTGGGRTEQYFGPGTRLTVT.

This rearrangement joins TRBV29-1 to TRBJ2-2; D call uncertain. V gave up 5 bases and J gave up 2 bases, with 9 bases separating them. Germline assignment: CDR1 SQVTM and CDR2 ANQGSEA. The CDR3 runs to 13 residues. CDR3 residues: CSVQTRNTGELFF. Written as DNA, the CDR3 is TGCAGCGTTCAGACTCGCAACACCGGGGAGCTGTTTTTT.

This clonotype appeared many times. The rearrangement joins TRBV29-1 to TRBJ1-5; 7 bases fit TRBD1. Germline V CDR1 and CDR2: SQVTM, ANQGSEA. CDR3 length equals 12 residues. Unmatched junction bases numbered 4, after V lost 6 bases and J lost 5 bases. The DNA for the CDR3 is TGCAGCGTCGGGGACAGAGATCAGCCCCAGCATTTT. It yields the protein CSVGDRDQPQHF.

At least ten counts were recorded for this clonotype. This chain links TRBV18 with TRBJ2-5; D is perhaps TRBD2 (5 bases). V was trimmed by 2 bases and J by 5 bases, leaving 9 bases between them. The CDR3 length is 13 residues. Germline V gene data show CDR1 as KGHSH and CDR2 as LQKENI. Here the CDR3 DNA reads TGTGCCAGCTCACCAGAGGGCCGGGAGACCCAGTACTTC. Translated, it gives CASSPEGRETQYF.

This clonotype was seen repeatedly, ten times or more. The chain links TRBV20-1 to TRBJ1-2; no firm D call. Germline-derived CDR1 and CDR2 are DFQATT and SNEGSKA (reference sequence). There are 11 residues in the CDR3. Trimming removed 6 bases from V and 4 bases from J, with 9 bases in between. The CDR3 loop reads CSAPRTYGYTF. CDR3 coding DNA: TGCAGTGCCCCCCGAACCTATGGCTACACCTTC.

Concerning this clonotype: A read error may be the cause here, since a much bigger clone is one base away. V is TRBV12-3 or TRBV12-4 and J is TRBJ2-4; weak D call: TRBD1 (6 bases). CDR3 size: 12 residues. Here the CDR3 reads CASSLGGLAEYF. The CDR3, as DNA: TGTGCCAGCAGCTTAGGGGGTCTAGCTGAGTACTTC.

V usage is TRBV12-3 or TRBV12-4 and J usage is TRBJ1-6; TRBD1 might be the D (5 bases). The V end lost 5 bases, the J end lost 0 bases, and 17 bases lay between the germline ends. This CDR3 is built from 18 residues. The DNA of the CDR3 is TGTGCCAGCAGTGGGGGGTCGCAACCGAGCTCCTATAATTCACCCCTCCACTTT. It codes for CASSGGSQPSSYNSPLHF.

At least ten counts were recorded for this clonotype. The rearrangement joins TRBV7-9 to TRBJ2-2; 8 bases line up with TRBD2. Germline CDR1 and CDR2: SEHNR and FQNEAQ (reference sequence). Trimming cost V 6 bases and J 6 bases; bases outside gene matches: 9. This CDR3 spans 15 amino acids. The CDR3 sequence: CASRFTGLAAGELFF. In nucleotides, the CDR3 is TGTGCCAGCAGGTTTACAGGACTAGCTGCCGGGGAGCTGTTTTTT.

This clonotype has a handful of counts. The J gene is TRBJ2-3, the V gene TRBV5-6; 7 positions agree with TRBD2. Trimming removed 2 bases from V and 3 bases from J; junction bases left unmatched: 12. Germline-derived CDR1 and CDR2 are SGHDT and YYEEEE. The CDR3 contains 17 residues. The CDR3 loop reads CASSFSTTGRPTDTQYF. The CDR3, as DNA: TGTGCCAGCAGCTTTAGTACGACCGGGAGGCCGACAGATACGCAGTATTTT.

A remark on this clonotype: This may be a read error, as it is one base from a much larger clone. The V and J genes are TRBV19 and TRBJ2-3; D may be TRBD1 or TRBD2 (5 bases each). This CDR3 has 17 amino acids. V lost 2 bases and J lost 1, with 16 bases in between. The germline V gene encodes CDR1 LNHDA and CDR2 SQIVND (reference sequence). In DNA form, the CDR3 reads TGTGCCAGTAGTATAAGTAGCAGGGAGTGGGGCACAGATACGCAGTATTTT. This sequence encodes CASSISSREWGTDTQYF.

This clonotype was found many times. The gene calls are TRBV24-1 and TRBJ2-1, with a tentative D call TRBD1 (6 bases). The V end lost 3 bases, the J end lost 8 bases, and 16 bases lay between the germline ends. The CDR3 sequence is 15 residues long. Germline lookup yields CDR1 KGHDR and CDR2 SFDVKD. CDR3 DNA: TGTGCCACCAGTGATCCCCCCCGGGCAGGGGATGAGCAGTTCTTC. This encodes CATSDPPRAGDEQFF.

There are many counts of this clonotype. The chain has TRBV5-1 and TRBJ2-1; the D gene is possibly TRBD2 (6 bases). The CDR3 is made up of 13 amino acids. Looked up from germline, CDR1 is SGHRS and CDR2 is YFSETQ. Trimming removed 4 bases at V and 6 bases at J, with 11 bases between. The CDR3: CASSPWRGNEQFF. CDR3 nucleotides: TGCGCCAGCAGCCCCTGGCGGGGCAATGAGCAGTTCTTC.

There are many counts of this clonotype. The chain joins TRBV5-6 to TRBJ1-1; no clear D. This CDR3 has 14 amino acids. Trimming shortened V by 5 bases and J by 0 bases, and 11 bases separated the two germline ends. CDR1 is SGHDT and CDR2 is YYEEEE in the germline V gene. CDR3: CASSPGPMNTEAFF. For the CDR3, the DNA is TGTGCCAGCAGTCCGGGCCCTATGAACACTGAAGCTTTCTTT.